The present T cell receptor (beta chain) was sequenced within a study of T cell changes during pregnancy in multiple sclerosis. Libraries were prepared by immunoSEQ multiplex PCR; TCRdb keeps only in-frame clonotypes and omits some of them. Here the sample spans approximately 47,000 clones, about 87% being singletons. The sequencing here drew on peripheral blood, taken in the first trimester of pregnancy. The source of this sequence is a female donor with multiple sclerosis, enrolled in a pregnancy study.

The CDR3 sequence: CASSDGGGEYNEQFF. In nucleotides, the CDR3 is TGTGCCAGCAGTGATGGCGGGGGGGAGTACAATGAGCAGTTCTTC. The V call is TRBV6-1, the J call TRBJ2-1, with 9 positions matching TRBD2. With 3 bases clipped from V and 4 bases from J, the junction kept 4 bases outside the gene matches. CDR3 length equals 15 residues. CDR1 is MNHNS, CDR2 SASEGT, per germline.